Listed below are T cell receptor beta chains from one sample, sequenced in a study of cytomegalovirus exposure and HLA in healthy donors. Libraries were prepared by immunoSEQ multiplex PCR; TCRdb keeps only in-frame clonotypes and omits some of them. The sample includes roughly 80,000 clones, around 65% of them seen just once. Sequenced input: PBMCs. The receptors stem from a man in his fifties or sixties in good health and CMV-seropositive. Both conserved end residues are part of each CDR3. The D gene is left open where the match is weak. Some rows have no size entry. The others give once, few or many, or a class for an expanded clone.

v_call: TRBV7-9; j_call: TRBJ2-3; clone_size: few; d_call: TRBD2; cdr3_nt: TGTGCCAGCATCCAGGGGACTAGCGGGGGCTTCACAGATACGCAGTATTTT; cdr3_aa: CASIQGTSGGFTDTQYF
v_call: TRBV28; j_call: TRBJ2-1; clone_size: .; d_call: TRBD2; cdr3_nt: TGTGCCAGCAGTTTATTGCCTAGCGGGTATAGATACAATGAGCAGTTCTTC; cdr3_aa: CASSLLPSGYRYNEQFF
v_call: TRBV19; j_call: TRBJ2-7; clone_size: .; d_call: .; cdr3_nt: TGTGCCAGTAGTACCCGGGACTCCCACGAGCAGTACTTC; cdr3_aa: CASSTRDSHEQYF
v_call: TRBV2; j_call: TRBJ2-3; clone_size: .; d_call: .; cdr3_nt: TGTGCCAGCCACCGGGAAACAGATACGCAGTATTTT; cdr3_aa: CASHRETDTQYF
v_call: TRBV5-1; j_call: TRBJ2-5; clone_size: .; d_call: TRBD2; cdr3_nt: TGCGCCAGCAGCCTCCCCCCGGACAGCGGGAGGGCCTATGGGACCCAGTACTTC; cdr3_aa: CASSLPPDSGRAYGTQYF
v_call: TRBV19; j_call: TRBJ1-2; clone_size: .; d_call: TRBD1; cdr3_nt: TGTGCCAGTAGTATAGGCAGGGACAGGGATTTGCACTATGGCTACACCTTC; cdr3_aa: CASSIGRDRDLHYGYTF
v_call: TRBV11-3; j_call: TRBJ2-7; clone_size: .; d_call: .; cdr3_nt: TGTGCCAGCAGCTTAGGGGACTCCACCGTAAGCGAGCAGTACTTC; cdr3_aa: CASSLGDSTVSEQYF
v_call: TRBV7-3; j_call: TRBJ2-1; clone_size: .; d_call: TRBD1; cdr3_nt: TGTGCCAGCAGCTTAGACTGGACAGGGGGCTTTGAGCAGTTCTTC; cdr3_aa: CASSLDWTGGFEQFF
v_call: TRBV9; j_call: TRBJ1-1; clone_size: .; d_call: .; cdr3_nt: TGTGCCAGCAGCGTAGGCAGGAACACTGAAGCTTTCTTT; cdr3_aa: CASSVGRNTEAFF
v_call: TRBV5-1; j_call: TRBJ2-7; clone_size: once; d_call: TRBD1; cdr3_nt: TGCGCCAGCAGCTCTCAGGGGGCGCGGGACGAGCAGTACTTC; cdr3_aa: CASSSQGARDEQYF
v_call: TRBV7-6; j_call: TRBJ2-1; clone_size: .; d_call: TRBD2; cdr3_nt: TGTGCCAGCAGCTTAGTGGTTACAATAGCGGGAGGGGACGGTGAGCAGTTCTTC; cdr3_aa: CASSLVVTIAGGDGEQFF
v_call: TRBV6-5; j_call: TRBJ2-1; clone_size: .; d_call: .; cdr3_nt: TGTGCCAGCAGGACAGGATTGGACTACAATGAGCAGTTCTTC; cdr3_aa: CASRTGLDYNEQFF
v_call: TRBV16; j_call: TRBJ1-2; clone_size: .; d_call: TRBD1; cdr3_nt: TGTGCCAGCAGCCAATCTTCGACAGGGGGCTCGAAAGGCTACACCTTC; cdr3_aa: CASSQSSTGGSKGYTF
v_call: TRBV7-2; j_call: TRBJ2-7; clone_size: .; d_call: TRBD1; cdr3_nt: TGTGCCAGCAGCTTATACGGGACAGGGTCCTACGAGCAGTACTTC; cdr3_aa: CASSLYGTGSYEQYF
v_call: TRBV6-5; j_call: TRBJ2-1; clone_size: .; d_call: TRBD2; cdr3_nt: TGTGCCAGCAGGGGACTAGCGGGGTTCAATGAGCAGTTCTTC; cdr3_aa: CASRGLAGFNEQFF
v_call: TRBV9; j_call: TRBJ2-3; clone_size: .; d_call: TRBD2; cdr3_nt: TGTGCCAGCAGCGTAGCCACAGGACTAGCGGGGGGCCAGGTATACACAGATACGCAGTATTTT; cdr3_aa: CASSVATGLAGGQVYTDTQYF
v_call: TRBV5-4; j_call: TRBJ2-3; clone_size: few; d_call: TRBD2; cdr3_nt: TGTGCCAGCAGCTTGGCACTAGCGGGAGGAGGTTTTGGCACAGATACGCAGTATTTT; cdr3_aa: CASSLALAGGGFGTDTQYF
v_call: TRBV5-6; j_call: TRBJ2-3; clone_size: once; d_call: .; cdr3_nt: TGTGCCAGCAGCCCGGGGGGCCGCGGAGATACGCAGTATTTT; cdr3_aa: CASSPGGRGDTQYF
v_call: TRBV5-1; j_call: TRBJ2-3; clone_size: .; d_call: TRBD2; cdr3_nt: TGCGCCAGCAGCGGGATGTTAGCGGGCCCTGATACGCAGTATTTT; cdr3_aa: CASSGMLAGPDTQYF
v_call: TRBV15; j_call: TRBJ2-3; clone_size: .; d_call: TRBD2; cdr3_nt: TGTGCCACCAGCAGAGATCTCTCGGGGGGAGGAGATACGCAGTATTTT; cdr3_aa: CATSRDLSGGGDTQYF
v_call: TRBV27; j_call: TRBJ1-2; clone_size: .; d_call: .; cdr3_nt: TGTGCCAGCAGTACCCAACCTCGTGGGGGGGGAAACTATGGCTACACCTTC; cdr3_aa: CASSTQPRGGGNYGYTF
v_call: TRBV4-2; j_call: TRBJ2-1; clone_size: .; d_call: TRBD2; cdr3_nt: TGTGCCAGCAGCCAAGAGTCCCGCGGGAGGGCTGGCTACTACAATGAGCAGTTCTTC; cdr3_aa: CASSQESRGRAGYYNEQFF
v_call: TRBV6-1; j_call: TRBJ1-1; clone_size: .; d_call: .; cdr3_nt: TGTGCCAGCAAAATCACAGGGACCACTGAAGCTTTCTTT; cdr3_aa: CASKITGTTEAFF
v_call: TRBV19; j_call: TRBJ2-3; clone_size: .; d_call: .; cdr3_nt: TGTGCCAGTAGTATAGGCCGGGGGGCAGCAGATACGCAGTATTTT; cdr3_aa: CASSIGRGAADTQYF
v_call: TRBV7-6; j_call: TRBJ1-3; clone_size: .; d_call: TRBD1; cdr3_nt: TGTGCCAGCAGCATAGGGACAGGAGGAAACACCATATATTTT; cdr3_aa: CASSIGTGGNTIYF
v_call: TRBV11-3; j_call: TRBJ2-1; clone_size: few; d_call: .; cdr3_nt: TGTGCCAGCAGCTTAGATTACGGTGACAATGAGCAGTTCTTC; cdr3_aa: CASSLDYGDNEQFF
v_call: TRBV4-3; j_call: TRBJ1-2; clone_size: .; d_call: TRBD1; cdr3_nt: TGCGCCAGCAGCCCCGGACAGGGGGCGGGTGGCTACACCTTC; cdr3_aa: CASSPGQGAGGYTF
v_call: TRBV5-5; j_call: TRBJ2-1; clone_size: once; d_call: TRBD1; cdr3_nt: TGTGCCAGCGGCTTGGGACAGGGGTTTGTCTCAGGGTACAATGAGCAGTTCTTC; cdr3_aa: CASGLGQGFVSGYNEQFF
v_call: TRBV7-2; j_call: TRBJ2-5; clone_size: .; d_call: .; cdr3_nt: TGTGCCAGCAGCTTAGCGCTGCTACAAGAGACCCAGTACTTC; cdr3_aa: CASSLALLQETQYF
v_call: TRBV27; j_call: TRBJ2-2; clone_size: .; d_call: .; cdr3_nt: TGTGCCAGCAGTCCCCGGGGGATATCCACCGGGGAGCTGTTTTTT; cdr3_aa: CASSPRGISTGELFF
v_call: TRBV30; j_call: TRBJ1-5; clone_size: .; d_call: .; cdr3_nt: TGTGCCTGGAGTGTGAAAGGACTTTACAATCAGCCCCAGCATTTT; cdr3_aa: CAWSVKGLYNQPQHF